This TCR beta chain stems from a study of blood T cells in healthy people across ages. To note about this clonotype: What it binds is unknown.

With a J-beta primer mix and a sample-barcoded 5' primer, a second PCR ran about 7 to 12 cycles. One entry per CDR3 protein results from TCRdb running MiXCR on the 5' RACE reads. In the table there are 1.5 million to 2 million distinct CDR3 sequences, about 28% of which are singletons. Overall study findings and caveats: More naive CD4+ cells and higher diversity were found in long-lived than in aged donors.

The length of the CDR3 is 15 residues. V lost 5 bases, J lost 2 bases, and 7 bases stayed unmatched. Germline values: CDR1 DFQATT, CDR2 SNEGSKA (reference sequence). The rearrangement joins TRBV20-1 to TRBJ2-5; the match to TRBD2 covers 11 bases. This clonotype originated in a woman in her 30s in good health. Sequencing was done on a sample of blood. CDR3 sequence reads: CSAPTSGSIQETQYF. Written as DNA, the CDR3 is TGCAGTGCTCCAACTAGCGGGAGTATACAAGAGACCCAGTACTTC.